This TCR beta chain was observed in a study of shared clonotypes between healthy human individuals. Per the authors' pipeline: ImmunoSEQ yielded junction-only sequences lacking quality scores, so filtering differed. TCRdb's copy holds only in-frame clones and misses some; the assay was immunoSEQ multiplex PCR. From that table come the V and J calls and clone size; the DNA was used to work out D and trimming. There are 2.5 million or so clones in the sample; 85% to 95% occur only once, and roughly 0.14% lies in the top ten. The V end was cut by 0 bases, the J end by 8 bases, with 8 bases between. From germline, CDR1 is WSHSY and CDR2 SAAADI. The CDR3 is 13 amino acids.

The TCR sequence derives from a man aged 18 to 35 in good health. The chain employs TRBV10-2 and TRBJ2-4; tentative D call: TRBD2 (6 bases). The sample consisted of naive CD4+ T cells sorted from blood. The subset was: CD45RA+ positively selected. DNA of the CDR3: TGCGCCAGCAGTGAGTCGGGGGAGGACATTCAGTACTTC. This codes for CASSESGEDIQYF.